This passage covers 26 T cell receptor beta chains from one sample sequenced in a study of metastatic and nonmetastatic thyroid tumors. MiXCR re-clonotyped the PCR reads for TCRdb. The table includes over 45,000 clones, approximately 20% detected once. None of the patients had undergone any treatment ahead of thyroid surgery. Sequencing was carried out using blood. The receptors come from a male donor with papillary thyroid cancer or a benign thyroid nodule (not recorded which). Some clones in this sample may be carry-over from other donors' samples.

The chain couples TRBV5-1 to TRBJ1-1; 7 bases match TRBD1. The CDR3 sequence is 15 residues long. The J segment lost 1 base and the V segment lost 5 bases, leaving 8 bases of the junction unmatched. The germline gives CDR1 SGHRS, CDR2 YFSETQ. CDR3 DNA: TGCGCCAGCAGAATTGCAGGGGGTCGGAACACTGAAGCTTTCTTT. Residues: CASRIAGGRNTEAFF. The whole variable domain, filled in from reference TRBV5-1 and TRBJ1-1, reads KAGVTQTPRYLIKTRGQQVTLSCSPISGHRSVSWYQQTPGQGLQFLFEYFSETQRNKGNFPGRFSGRQFSNSRSEMNVSTLELGDSALYLCASRIAGGRNTEAFFGQGTRLTVV.

This chain links TRBV28 with TRBJ1-1; D call uncertain. The length of the CDR3 is 15 residues. Germline CDR1 and CDR2: MDHEN and SYDVKM. V lost 0 bases and J lost 0, with 8 bases in between. In DNA form, the CDR3 reads TGTGCCAGCAGTTTATGGGGCAACATGAACACTGAAGCTTTCTTT. This codes for CASSLWGNMNTEAFF.

As regards this clone: The junction shows a germline mismatch at one end, possibly a read error. The chain links TRBV12-5 to TRBJ2-1, with D perhaps TRBD1 or TRBD2 (5 bases each). Germline V gene data show CDR1 as LGHNT and CDR2 as FRNRAP. The CDR3 runs 17 residues. The chain's CDR3 is CDSGLLLGGWVDDEQFF. The CDR3 DNA sequence: TGTGATAGTGGTTTGCTCCTTGGGGGATGGGTCGACGATGAGCAGTTCTTC.

Many counts were recorded for this clone. V usage is TRBV19 and J usage is TRBJ2-1; 8 nucleotides match TRBD2. Germline trimming cut 5 bases from V and 0 bases from J; bases unmatched to any gene: 12. Looked up from germline, CDR1 is LNHDA and CDR2 is SQIVND (reference sequence). The CDR3 runs 18 residues. The CDR3 DNA reads TGTGCCAGTAGTGCGGGGGGAGCGATCACGAGCTCCTACAATGAGCAGTTCTTC. It codes for CASSAGGAITSSYNEQFF.

Ten or more counts support this clone. V usage is TRBV11-2 and J usage is TRBJ2-3; 10 bases are shared with TRBD1. Germline V CDR1 and CDR2: SGHAT, FQNNGV. CDR3 length: 15 residues. The ends lost 4 bases at V and 7 bases at J; junction bases unmatched: 8. The CDR3 region has the DNA TGTGCCAGCAGCTCCCGGGACAGGGGTACACATACGCAGTATTTT. Protein sequence: CASSSRDRGTHTQYF.

This clone has at least ten counts. The chain employs TRBV30 and TRBJ2-7; D gene unclear. From germline, CDR1 is GTSNPN and CDR2 SVGIG (reference sequence). Trimming shortened V by 3 bases and J by 2 bases, and 17 bases separated the two germline ends. This CDR3 has 15 residues. The CDR3 protein is CAWRSWGKGTYEQYF. The CDR3 region has the DNA TGTGCCTGGAGGTCCTGGGGAAAGGGTACCTACGAGCAGTACTTC.

The V call is TRBV5-1, the J call TRBJ2-7; 10 bases are shared with TRBD1. The CDR3 sequence is 17 residues long. V was pared by 3 bases and J by 0 bases, with 9 bases of the junction left unmatched. Germline lookup yields CDR1 SGHRS and CDR2 YFSETQ. CDR3 DNA: TGCGCCAGCAGCTGGCGACAGGGGGCAGGCAGCTCCTACGAGCAGTACTTC. Its protein is CASSWRQGAGSSYEQYF.

This clone was found once. This rearrangement joins TRBV18 to TRBJ1-2; D is ambiguous. The CDR3 contains 16 residues. Between the trimmed V and J ends, which lost 3 bases and 2 bases, there was a span of 16 bases. Per germline, CDR1 KGHSH and CDR2 LQKENI. CDR3 residues: CASSPLSGGTNYGYTF. The CDR3 bases are TGTGCCAGCTCACCTCTTTCAGGAGGAACAAACTATGGCTACACCTTC.

This clone was detected ten times or more. V is TRBV20-1 and J is TRBJ1-1, with D possibly being TRBD1 (6 bases). The CDR3 sequence is 14 residues long. Germline V gives CDR1 DFQATT, CDR2 SNEGSKA (reference sequence). Between the trimmed V and J ends, which lost 5 bases and 5 bases, there was a span of 18 bases. The chain's CDR3 is CSAPSRQGKTEAFF. The CDR3 nucleotides are TGCAGTGCTCCAAGTCGGCAGGGGAAGACTGAAGCTTTCTTT.

This clone was recorded at least ten times. J is TRBJ1-1 and V is TRBV20-1; TRBD1 aligns across 8 bases. Trimming cost V 0 bases and J 7 bases; bases outside gene matches: 10. This CDR3 region has 15 residues. From germline, CDR1 is DFQATT and CDR2 SNEGSKA (reference sequence). The chain's CDR3 is CSAREPRTGTGEAFF. The CDR3 coding sequence is TGCAGTGCTAGAGAACCTAGGACAGGGACGGGTGAAGCTTTCTTT.

This clone was found many times. The chain has TRBV10-1 and TRBJ2-1; 10 positions agree with TRBD2. Germline CDR1 and CDR2: WNHNN and SYGVQD (reference sequence). J was trimmed by 15 bases and V by 1 base; bases with no gene match: 6. CDR3 length equals 13 residues. The CDR3 region has the DNA TGCGCCAGCAGTGAGTGGCTAGCGGGAGCCGTGTTCTTC. The encoded protein is CASSEWLAGAVFF.

This clone was seen ten or more times. The chain is built from TRBV27 and TRBJ2-7; D gene uncertain. Deletions cut 4 bases from V and 4 bases from J, with 11 bases between. In germline, CDR1 is MNHEY, CDR2 SMNVEV (reference sequence). The CDR3 is made up of 13 amino acids. This chain's CDR3 is CASSWAEKYEQYF. Here the CDR3 DNA reads TGTGCCAGCAGTTGGGCGGAGAAATACGAGCAGTACTTC.

This chain joins TRBV19 and TRBJ2-7; 7 nucleotides align to TRBD1. V lost 7 bases to trimming and J lost 6 bases; unmatched junction nucleotides: 3. Germline CDR1 reads LNHDA; CDR2 reads SQIVND (reference sequence). This CDR3 region has 11 residues. CDR3 coding DNA: TGTGCCAGTATGGCAGGGGGCGAGCAGTACTTC. Residues: CASMAGGEQYF.

This clone qualifies as medium-sized (0.01 to 0.1%). The chain joins TRBV20-1 to TRBJ1-2; D gene unclear. Trimming stripped 7 bases from V and 4 bases from J, with 7 bases between. CDR1 and CDR2 (germline): DFQATT, SNEGSKA (reference sequence). The CDR3 runs 10 residues. The CDR3 sequence: CSVSTYGYTF. CDR3 sequence (DNA): TGCAGTGTATCAACCTATGGCTACACCTTC.

This clone was observed at least ten times. This chain links TRBV15 with TRBJ1-5, with D tentatively TRBD1 (5 bases). Germline V gene sequence: CDR1 LNHNV, CDR2 YYDKDF (reference sequence). V lost 0 bases and J lost 0, with 9 bases in between. This CDR3 has 16 residues. The CDR3 loop reads CATSRDRGNSNQPQHF. The CDR3 nucleotides are TGTGCCACCAGCAGAGATCGGGGGAATAGCAATCAGCCCCAGCATTTT.

This clone has just a few counts. Being one base from a much bigger clone, this may be a read error. The same CDR3 also results from other DNA sequences found in this sample. The chain couples TRBV6-1 to TRBJ2-7, with 8 bases aligning to TRBD1. V was clipped by 6 bases and J by 4 bases; unmatched bases: 8. In germline, CDR1 is MNHNS, CDR2 SASEGT. The CDR3 sequence is 14 residues long. CDR3 protein: CASRKQGGPYEQYF. As DNA, the CDR3 is TGTGCCAGCAGGAAACAGGGGGGCCCTTACGAGCAGTACTTC.

This clone was detected many times. The chain carries TRBV18 and TRBJ2-3; 10 nucleotides line up with TRBD2. The CDR3 is 15 residues long. Germline CDR1 reads KGHSH; CDR2 reads LQKENI. With 0 bases clipped from V and 8 bases from J, the junction kept 5 bases outside the gene matches. The DNA of the CDR3 is TGTGCCAGCTCACCACCCGCTAGCGGGAGTCGTACGCAGTATTTT. It specifies CASSPPASGSRTQYF.

At least ten counts were recorded for this clone. V gene TRBV30 combines with J gene TRBJ2-5, with TRBD2 as a possible D gene (6 bases). With 3 bases removed from V and 9 bases from J, the gap between germline ends came to 14 bases. Looked up from germline, CDR1 is GTSNPN and CDR2 is SVGIG (reference sequence). The CDR3 totals 12 residues. The CDR3 coding sequence is TGTGCCTGGAGCGTACCCGGAGGGGCCCAGTACTTC. Translating gives CAWSVPGGAQYF. Complete variable domain (other parts from reference TRBV30 and TRBJ2-5): SQTIHQWPATLVQPVGSPLSLECTVEGTSNPNLYWYRQAAGRGLQLLFYSVGIGQISSEVPQNLSASRPQDRQFILSSKKLLLSDSGFYLCAWSVPGGAQYFGPGTRLLVL.

This clone was detected ten times or more. The rearrangement uses TRBV5-1 and TRBJ2-1, with 14 positions matching TRBD2. Trimming at V came to 4 bases and at J to 0 bases, leaving 3 bases not matched to a gene. This CDR3 is built from 17 residues. The germline V gene encodes CDR1 SGHRS and CDR2 YFSETQ. CDR3 sequence: CASSPGLAGGSYNEQFF. The CDR3 nucleotides read TGCGCCAGCAGCCCCGGACTAGCGGGGGGCTCCTACAATGAGCAGTTCTTC.

This clone was picked up a small number of times. This chain uses TRBV6-5 with TRBJ2-1; D possibly corresponds to TRBD1 (6 bases). The germline V and J ends were trimmed by 5 bases and 7 bases, with 21 bases remaining between them. Per germline, CDR1 MNHEY and CDR2 SVGAGI. The CDR3 runs 16 residues. This CDR3 reads CASSNLCTGLKNEQFF. CDR3 sequence (DNA): TGTGCCAGCAGTAACCTCTGTACAGGGTTGAAGAATGAGCAGTTCTTC.

This clone was detected ten times or more. The V call is TRBV7-9, the J call TRBJ1-4; 10 nucleotides agree with TRBD1. The CDR3 sequence is 15 residues long. Germline V gene sequence: CDR1 SEHNR, CDR2 FQNEAQ (reference sequence). The junction had 8 bases not matched to a gene; V was cut back by 5 bases and J by 8 bases. CDR3 residues: CASSPERDRGEKLFF. Here the CDR3 DNA reads TGTGCCAGCAGCCCCGAGAGGGACAGGGGCGAAAAACTGTTTTTT.

The rearrangement joins TRBV5-4 to TRBJ1-6, with D maybe TRBD1 (5 bases). V lost 1 base and J 7 bases, leaving 18 bases between the germline ends. There are 17 residues in the CDR3. Germline lookup yields CDR1 SGHNT and CDR2 YYREEE (reference sequence). The CDR3 sequence: CASSLYAGPSFNSPLHF. For the CDR3, the DNA is TGTGCCAGCAGCTTGTACGCAGGGCCCTCGTTCAATTCACCCCTCCACTTT.

This clone is deemed medium-sized (0.01 to 0.1%). V is TRBV20-1 and J is TRBJ2-1, with TRBD1 as a possible D gene (5 bases). The germline CDR1 and CDR2 sequences are DFQATT and SNEGSKA (reference sequence). CDR3 length equals 13 residues. V was trimmed by 4 bases and J by 7 bases, leaving 14 bases between them. The CDR3 DNA sequence: TGCAGTGCTACGCAGGGCCCGAAGAATGAGCAGTTCTTC. It translates to CSATQGPKNEQFF.

This clone was observed many times. The chain is built from TRBV7-8 and TRBJ2-1, with D possibly matching TRBD2 (6 bases). CDR1 and CDR2 from the germline V gene are SGHVS and FQNEAQ. The CDR3 is 11 amino acids. V was shortened by 1 base and J by 15 bases, with 10 bases between the two germline ends. The CDR3 loop is CASSLDGSPFF. CDR3 DNA sequence: TGTGCCAGCAGCTTAGACGGGAGTCCGTTCTTC.

This clone was observed a handful of times. The chain has TRBV20-1 and TRBJ2-7; D remains unclear. Trimming pared 2 bases from V and 0 bases from J, leaving 8 bases between. The CDR3 runs to 13 residues. Looked up from germline, CDR1 is DFQATT and CDR2 is SNEGSKA (reference sequence). CDR3 sequence: CSARLSGSYEQYF. CDR3 nucleotides: TGCAGTGCTAGACTATCGGGCTCCTACGAGCAGTACTTC.

This clone appeared once. Other DNA sequences within the sample encode an identical CDR3. CDR3 DNA: TGTGCCAGCAGCTTGGTCGCGGGTGGCCAAGAGACCCAGTACTTC. The encoded protein is CASSLVAGGQETQYF. The chain has TRBV5-4 and TRBJ2-5; the D gene is possibly TRBD2 (5 bases). Trimming shortened V by 0 bases and J by 1 base, and 10 bases separated the two germline ends. This CDR3 spans 15 amino acids. The germline V gene has CDR1 SGHNT and CDR2 YYREEE (reference sequence).